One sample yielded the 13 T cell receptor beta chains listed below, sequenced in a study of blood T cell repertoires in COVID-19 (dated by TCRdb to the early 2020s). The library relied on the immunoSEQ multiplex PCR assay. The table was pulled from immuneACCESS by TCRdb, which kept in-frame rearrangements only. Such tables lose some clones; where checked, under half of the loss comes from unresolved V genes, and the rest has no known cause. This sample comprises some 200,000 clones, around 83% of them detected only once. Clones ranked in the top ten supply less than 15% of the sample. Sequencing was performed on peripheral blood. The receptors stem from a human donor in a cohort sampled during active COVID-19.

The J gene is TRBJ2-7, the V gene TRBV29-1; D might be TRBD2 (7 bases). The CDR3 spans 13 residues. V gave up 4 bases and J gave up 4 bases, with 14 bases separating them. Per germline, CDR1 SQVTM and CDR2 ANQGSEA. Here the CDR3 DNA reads TGCAGCGTTGCGGGGGGCGGTAGGTACGAGCAGTACTTC. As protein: CSVAGGGRYEQYF.

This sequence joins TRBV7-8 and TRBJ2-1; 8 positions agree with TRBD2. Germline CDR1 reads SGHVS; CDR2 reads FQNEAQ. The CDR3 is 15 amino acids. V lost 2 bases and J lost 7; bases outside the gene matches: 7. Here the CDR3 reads CASSLKREPTNEQFF. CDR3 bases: TGTGCCAGCAGCTTAAAGCGGGAGCCTACGAATGAGCAGTTCTTC.

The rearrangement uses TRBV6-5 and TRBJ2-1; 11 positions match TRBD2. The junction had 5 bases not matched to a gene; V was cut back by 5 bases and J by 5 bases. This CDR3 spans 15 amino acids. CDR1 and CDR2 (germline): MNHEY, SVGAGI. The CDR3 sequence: CASSPQGLADNEQFF. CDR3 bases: TGTGCCAGCAGTCCTCAGGGACTAGCGGACAATGAGCAGTTCTTC.

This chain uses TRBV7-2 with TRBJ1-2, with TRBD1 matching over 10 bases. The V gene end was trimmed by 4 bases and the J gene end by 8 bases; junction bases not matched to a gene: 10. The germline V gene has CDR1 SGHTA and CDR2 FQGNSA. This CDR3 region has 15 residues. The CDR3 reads CASSSGDRGGRGYTF. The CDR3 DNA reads TGTGCCAGCAGCTCAGGGGACAGGGGCGGTCGCGGCTACACCTTC.

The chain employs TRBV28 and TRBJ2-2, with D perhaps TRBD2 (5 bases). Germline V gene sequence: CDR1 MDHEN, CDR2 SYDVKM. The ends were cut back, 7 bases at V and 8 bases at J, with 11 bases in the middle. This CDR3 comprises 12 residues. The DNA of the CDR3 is TGTGCCAGCACCCTAGAGGGTGGGGAGCTGTTTTTT. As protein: CASTLEGGELFF.

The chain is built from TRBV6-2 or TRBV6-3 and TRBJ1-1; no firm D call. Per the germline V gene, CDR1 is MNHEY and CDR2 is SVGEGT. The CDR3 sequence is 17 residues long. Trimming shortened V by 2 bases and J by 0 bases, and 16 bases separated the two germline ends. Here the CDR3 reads CASSYTFGSSVNTEAFF. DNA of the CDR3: TGTGCCAGCAGTTACACTTTCGGTTCTTCCGTGAACACTGAAGCTTTCTTT.

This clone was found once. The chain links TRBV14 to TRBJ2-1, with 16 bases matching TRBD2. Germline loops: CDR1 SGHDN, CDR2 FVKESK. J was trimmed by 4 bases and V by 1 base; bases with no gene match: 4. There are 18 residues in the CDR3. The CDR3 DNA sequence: TGTGCCAGCAGCCAAGGGGGACTAGCGGGAGGGCGATACAATGAGCAGTTCTTC. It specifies CASSQGGLAGGRYNEQFF.

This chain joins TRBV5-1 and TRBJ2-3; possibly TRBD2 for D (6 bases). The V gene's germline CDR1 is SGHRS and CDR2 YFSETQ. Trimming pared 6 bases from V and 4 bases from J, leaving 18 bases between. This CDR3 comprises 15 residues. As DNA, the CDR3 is TGCGCCAGCACAGTTGCCGGACTACGCCCAGATACGCAGTATTTT. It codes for CASTVAGLRPDTQYF.

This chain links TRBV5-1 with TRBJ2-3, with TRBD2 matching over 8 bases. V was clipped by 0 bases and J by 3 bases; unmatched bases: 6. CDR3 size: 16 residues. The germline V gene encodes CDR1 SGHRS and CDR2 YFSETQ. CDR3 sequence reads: CASSLGAGGQTDTQYF. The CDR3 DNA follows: TGCGCCAGCAGCTTGGGGGCGGGAGGTCAAACAGATACGCAGTATTTT.

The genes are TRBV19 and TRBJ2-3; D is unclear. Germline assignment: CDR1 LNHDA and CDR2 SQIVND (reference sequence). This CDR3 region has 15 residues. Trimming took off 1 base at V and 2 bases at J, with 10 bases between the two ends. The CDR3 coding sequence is TGTGCCAGTAGTATAGGAGGCGGCTCCACAGATACGCAGTATTTT. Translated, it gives CASSIGGGSTDTQYF.

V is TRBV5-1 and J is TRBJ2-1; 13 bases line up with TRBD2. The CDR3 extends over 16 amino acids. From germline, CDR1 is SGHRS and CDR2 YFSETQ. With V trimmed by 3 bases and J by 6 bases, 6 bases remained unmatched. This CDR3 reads CASSWTSGSISNEQFF. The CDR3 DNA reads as TGCGCCAGCAGCTGGACTAGCGGGAGTATATCCAATGAGCAGTTCTTC.

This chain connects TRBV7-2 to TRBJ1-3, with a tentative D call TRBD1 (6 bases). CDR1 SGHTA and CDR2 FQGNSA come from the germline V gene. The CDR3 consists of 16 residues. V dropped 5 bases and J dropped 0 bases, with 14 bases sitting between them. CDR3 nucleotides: TGTGCCAGCAGCCCTCGACAGGCCGTCTCTGGAAACACCATATATTTT. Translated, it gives CASSPRQAVSGNTIYF.

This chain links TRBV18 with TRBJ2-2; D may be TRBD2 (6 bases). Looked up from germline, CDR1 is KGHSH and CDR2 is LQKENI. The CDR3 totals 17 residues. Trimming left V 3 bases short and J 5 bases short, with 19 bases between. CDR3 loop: CASSPTIAARETGELFF. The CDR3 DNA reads TGTGCCAGCTCACCGACAATAGCGGCCCGTGAAACCGGGGAGCTGTTTTTT.